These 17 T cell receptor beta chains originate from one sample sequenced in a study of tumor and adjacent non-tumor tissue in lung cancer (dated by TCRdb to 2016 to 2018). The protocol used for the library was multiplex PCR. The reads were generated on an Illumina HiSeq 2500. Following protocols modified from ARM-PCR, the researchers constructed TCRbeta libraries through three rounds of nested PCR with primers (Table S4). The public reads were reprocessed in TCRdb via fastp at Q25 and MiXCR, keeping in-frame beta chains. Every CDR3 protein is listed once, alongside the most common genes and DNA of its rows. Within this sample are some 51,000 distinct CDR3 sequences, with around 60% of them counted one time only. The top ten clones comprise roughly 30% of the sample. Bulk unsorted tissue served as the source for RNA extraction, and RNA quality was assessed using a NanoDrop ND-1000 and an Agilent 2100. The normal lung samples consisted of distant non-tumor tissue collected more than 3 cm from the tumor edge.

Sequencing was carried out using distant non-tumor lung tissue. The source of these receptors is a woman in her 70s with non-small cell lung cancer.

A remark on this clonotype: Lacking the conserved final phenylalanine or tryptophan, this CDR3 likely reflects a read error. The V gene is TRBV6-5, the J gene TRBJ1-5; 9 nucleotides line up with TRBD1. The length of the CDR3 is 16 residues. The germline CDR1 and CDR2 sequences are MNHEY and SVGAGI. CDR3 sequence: CVSRSSRDRVNQPQHL. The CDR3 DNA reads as TGTGTCAGCCGCTCAAGTAGGGACAGGGTCAATCAGCCCCAGCATTTG.

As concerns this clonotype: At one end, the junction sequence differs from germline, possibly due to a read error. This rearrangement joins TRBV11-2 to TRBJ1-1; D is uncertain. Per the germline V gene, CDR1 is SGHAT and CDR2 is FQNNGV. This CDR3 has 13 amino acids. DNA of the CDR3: TGTGCCATCAGCTTAGCCAGCAACACTGAAGCTTTCTTT. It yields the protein CAISLASNTEAFF.

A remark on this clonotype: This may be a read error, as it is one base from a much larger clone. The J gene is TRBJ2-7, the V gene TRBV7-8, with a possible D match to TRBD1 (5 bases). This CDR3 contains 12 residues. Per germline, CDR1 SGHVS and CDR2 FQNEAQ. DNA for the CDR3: TGTACCAGCAGTCACAGGTCCTACGAGCAGTACTTC. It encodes CTSSHRSYEQYF. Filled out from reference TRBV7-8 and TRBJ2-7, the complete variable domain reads GAGVSQSPRYKVAKRGQDVALRCDPISGHVSLFWYQQALGQGPEFLTYFQNEAQLDKSGLPSDRFFAERPEGSVSTLKIQRTQQEDSAVYLCTSSHRSYEQYFGPGTRLTVT.

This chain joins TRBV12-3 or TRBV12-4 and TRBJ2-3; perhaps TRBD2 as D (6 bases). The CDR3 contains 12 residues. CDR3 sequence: CVCSSRGDTQYF. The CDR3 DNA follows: TGTGTCTGCAGTTCGCGGGGAGATACGCAGTATTTT.

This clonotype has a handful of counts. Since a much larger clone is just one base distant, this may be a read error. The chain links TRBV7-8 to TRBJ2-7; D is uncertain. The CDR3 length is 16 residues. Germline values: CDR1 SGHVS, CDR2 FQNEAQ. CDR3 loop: CANSFRGDILSYEQYF. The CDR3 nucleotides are TGTGCCAACAGCTTCCGCGGAGACATACTCTCCTACGAGCAGTACTTC.

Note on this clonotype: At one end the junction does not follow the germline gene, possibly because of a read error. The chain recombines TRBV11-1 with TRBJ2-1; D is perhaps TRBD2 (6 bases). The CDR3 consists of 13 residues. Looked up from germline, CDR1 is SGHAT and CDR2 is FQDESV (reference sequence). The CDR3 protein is CACSYLSRGEQFF. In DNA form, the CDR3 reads TGTGCCTGCAGTTATCTTTCGCGGGGTGAGCAGTTCTTC.

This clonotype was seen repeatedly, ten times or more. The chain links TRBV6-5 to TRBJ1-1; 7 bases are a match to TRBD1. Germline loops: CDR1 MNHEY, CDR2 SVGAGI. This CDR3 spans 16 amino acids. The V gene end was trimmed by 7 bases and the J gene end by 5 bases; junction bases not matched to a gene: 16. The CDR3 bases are TGTGCCAGCAACCTTTACCGATTACAGGGGAGTACTGAAGCTTTCTTT. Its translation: CASNLYRLQGSTEAFF.

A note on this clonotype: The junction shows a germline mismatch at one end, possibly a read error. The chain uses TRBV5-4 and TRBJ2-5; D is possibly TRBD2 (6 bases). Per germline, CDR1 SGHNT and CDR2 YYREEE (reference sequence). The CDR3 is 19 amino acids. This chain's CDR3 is CANSLEGARVDSFQETQYF. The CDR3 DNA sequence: TGTGCCAACAGCTTGGAGGGAGCGAGAGTAGACAGCTTCCAAGAGACCCAGTACTTC.

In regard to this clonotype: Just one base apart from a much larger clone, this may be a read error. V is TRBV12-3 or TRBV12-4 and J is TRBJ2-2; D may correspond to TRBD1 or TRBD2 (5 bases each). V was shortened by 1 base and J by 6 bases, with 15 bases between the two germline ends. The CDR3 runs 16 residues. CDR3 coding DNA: TGTGCCAGCAGTTTAGGGGGCGGGCCGAGGGCCGGGGAGCTGTTTTTT. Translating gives CASSLGGGPRAGELFF.

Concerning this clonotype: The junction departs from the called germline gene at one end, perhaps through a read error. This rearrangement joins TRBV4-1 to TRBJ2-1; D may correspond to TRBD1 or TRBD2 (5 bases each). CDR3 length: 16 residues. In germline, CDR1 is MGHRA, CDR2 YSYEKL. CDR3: CASGPLGDRSYNEHFF. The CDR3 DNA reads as TGCGCCAGCGGCCCCCTGGGGGACCGAAGCTACAATGAGCACTTCTTC.

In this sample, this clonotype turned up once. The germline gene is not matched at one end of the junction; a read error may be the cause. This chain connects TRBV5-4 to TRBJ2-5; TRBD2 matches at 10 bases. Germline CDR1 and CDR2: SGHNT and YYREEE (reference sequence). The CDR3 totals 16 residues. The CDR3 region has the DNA TGTGGCAGCAGCCTACTAGCGGGATGGGACCAAGAGACCCAGTACTTC. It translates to CGSSLLAGWDQETQYF.

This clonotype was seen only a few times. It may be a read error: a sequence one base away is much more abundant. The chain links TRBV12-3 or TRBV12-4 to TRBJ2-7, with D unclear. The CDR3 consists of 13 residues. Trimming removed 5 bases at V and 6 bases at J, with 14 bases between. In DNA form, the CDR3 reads TGTGCCAGCAGTACCCATCCTGGGTTCGAGCAGTACTTC. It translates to CASSTHPGFEQYF.

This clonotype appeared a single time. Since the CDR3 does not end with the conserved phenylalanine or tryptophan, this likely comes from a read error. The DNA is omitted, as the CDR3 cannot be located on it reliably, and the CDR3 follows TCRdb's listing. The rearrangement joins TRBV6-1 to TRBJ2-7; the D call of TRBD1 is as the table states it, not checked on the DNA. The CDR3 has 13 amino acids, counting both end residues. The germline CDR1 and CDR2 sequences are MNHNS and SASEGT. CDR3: CASRRTETYEQYY.

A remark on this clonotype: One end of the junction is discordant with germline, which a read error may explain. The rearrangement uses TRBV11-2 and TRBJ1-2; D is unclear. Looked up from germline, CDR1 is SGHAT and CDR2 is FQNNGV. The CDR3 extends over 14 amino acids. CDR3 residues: CVSSPRSGGYGYTF. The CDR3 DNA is TGTGTCAGCAGCCCAAGGTCCGGTGGGTATGGCTACACCTTC.

The CDR3 DNA is TGCGCCAGCAGCCCGGGACAGGGGGCGCTTGGCTACACCTTC. Its protein is CASSPGQGALGYTF. The rearrangement uses TRBV5-1 and TRBJ1-2; 12 bases align to TRBD1. This CDR3 region has 14 residues. V lost 4 bases to trimming and J lost 7 bases; unmatched junction nucleotides: 5. CDR1 and CDR2 from the germline V gene are SGHRS and YFSETQ.

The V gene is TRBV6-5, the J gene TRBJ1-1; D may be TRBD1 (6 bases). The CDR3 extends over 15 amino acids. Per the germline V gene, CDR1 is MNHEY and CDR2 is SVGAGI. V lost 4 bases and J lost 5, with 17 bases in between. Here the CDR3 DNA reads TGTGCCAGCAGTTCAAAGGGGGTTATTAGGACTGAAGCTTTCTTT. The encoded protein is CASSSKGVIRTEAFF.

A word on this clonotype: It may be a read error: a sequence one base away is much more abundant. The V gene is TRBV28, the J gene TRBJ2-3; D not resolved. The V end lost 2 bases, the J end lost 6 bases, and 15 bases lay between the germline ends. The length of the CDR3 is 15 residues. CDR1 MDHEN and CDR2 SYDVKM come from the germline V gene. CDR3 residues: CASSLQWVAGDTQYF. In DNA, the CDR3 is TGTGCCAGCAGTTTACAGTGGGTGGCCGGGGATACGCAGTATTTT.